This TCR beta chain emerged from a study of shared clonotypes between healthy human individuals. Study-wide results and limits: Shared clonotypes across all four donors exceeded non-shared ones in generation probability.

V lost 7 bases and J lost 5, with 8 bases in between. CDR1 SNHLY and CDR2 FYNNEI come from the germline V gene. This CDR3 comprises 11 residues. Genomic DNA of each subset was evenly split across several immunoSEQ plates. TCRdb's copy holds only in-frame clones and misses some; the assay was immunoSEQ multiplex PCR. The sample contains about 1,900,000 clones, about 95% of which appear only once. With respect to this clone: Antigen unknown.

The naive CD8 population came from CD45RO-negative cells selected for CCR7, without terminally differentiated effector memory CD45RA+ cells. The sequence was obtained from a man between 18 and 35 years old in good health. The specimen was naive CD8+ T cells sorted from blood. This rearrangement joins TRBV2 to TRBJ1-1; D is ambiguous. The CDR3 spells CASTSGTEAFF. The DNA for the CDR3 is TGTGCCAGCACAAGCGGGACTGAAGCTTTCTTT.